This TCR beta chain stems from a study of cytomegalovirus exposure and HLA in healthy donors. Study findings and constraints: Information on immune exposure was restricted to one variable (CMV serostatus). Later work found most CMV-associated TCR beta chains apparently HLA-restricted.

Both 60 Vbeta primers and 13 Jbeta primers went into the PCR. Here immunoSEQ multiplex PCR was the method, and the copy in TCRdb shows in-frame clones only, minus some. The data show 80,000 to 130,000 clones, with approximately 82% seen just once and about 1.2% held by the top ten. Per germline, CDR1 LGHNA and CDR2 YSLEER. V shed 0 bases and J 16 bases; nucleotides not matched to a gene: 15. This CDR3 has 17 amino acids. Notes on this clone: The target antigen is unknown.

V and J are TRBV4-3 and TRBJ2-1, with 13 positions matching TRBD2. The sample comprised PBMCs. This sequence was found in a young woman in good health and CMV-seronegative. Written as DNA, the CDR3 is TGCGCCAGCAGCCAAGAGCCTACTAGCGGGGGGGCCAACTTAATATTCTTC. This encodes CASSQEPTSGGANLIFF.